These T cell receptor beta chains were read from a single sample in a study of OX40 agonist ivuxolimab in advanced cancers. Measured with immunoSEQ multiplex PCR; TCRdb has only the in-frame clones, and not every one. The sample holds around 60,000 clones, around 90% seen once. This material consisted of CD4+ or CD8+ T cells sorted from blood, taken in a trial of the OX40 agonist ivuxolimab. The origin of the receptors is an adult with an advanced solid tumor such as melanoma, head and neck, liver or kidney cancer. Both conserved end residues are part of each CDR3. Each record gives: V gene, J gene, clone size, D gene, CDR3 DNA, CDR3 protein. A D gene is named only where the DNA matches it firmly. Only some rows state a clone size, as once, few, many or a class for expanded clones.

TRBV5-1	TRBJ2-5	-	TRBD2	TGCGCCAGCAGCCTGAACTTAGCGGGGGGCCGGGGGGAGACCCAGTACTTC	CASSLNLAGGRGETQYF
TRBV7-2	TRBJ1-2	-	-	TGTGCCAGCAGCTTAGTGATAGCGGACAACTATGGCTACACCTTC	CASSLVIADNYGYTF
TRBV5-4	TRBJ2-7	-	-	TGCGCCAGCAGCCAAGATATCGGATACGAGCAGTACTTC	CASSQDIGYEQYF
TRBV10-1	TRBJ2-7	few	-	TGCGCCAGCAGTGACCAAACAGGCTCCTACGAGCAGTACTTC	CASSDQTGSYEQYF
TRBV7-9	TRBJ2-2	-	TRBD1	TGTGCCAGCAGCCGCGGGACAGGAGTCACCGGGGAGCTGTTTTTT	CASSRGTGVTGELFF
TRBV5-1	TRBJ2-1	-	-	TGCGCCAGCCATAACCAAGTAGACCATGAGCAGTTCTTC	CASHNQVDHEQFF
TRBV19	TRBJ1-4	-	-	TGTGCCAGTAGTAGACAAGGAGGAGAAAAACTGTTTTTT	CASSRQGGEKLFF
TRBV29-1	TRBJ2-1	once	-	TGCAGCGTTTATCAATACAATGAGCAGTTCTTC	CSVYQYNEQFF
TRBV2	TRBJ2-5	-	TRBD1	TGTGCCACTTCCTACCACAGGGGGCAGGAGACCCAGTACTTC	CATSYHRGQETQYF
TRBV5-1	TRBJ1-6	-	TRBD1	TGCGCCAGCAGCTTAGGGACAGGGCCCTATTCACCCCTCCACTTT	CASSLGTGPYSPLHF
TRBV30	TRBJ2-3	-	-	TGTGCCTGGAGACCGCGACAAATCAACTCGGTAGATACGCAGTATTTT	CAWRPRQINSVDTQYF
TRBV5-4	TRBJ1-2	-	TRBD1	TGTGCCAGCAGCTTGTCAGGGGGGAACTATGGCTACACCTTC	CASSLSGGNYGYTF
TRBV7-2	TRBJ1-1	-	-	TGTGCCAGCAGCTCGGTCCGAAGGGGGAACACTGAAGCTTTCTTT	CASSSVRRGNTEAFF
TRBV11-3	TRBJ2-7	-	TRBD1	TGTGCCAGCAGCTTAGAGGGACAGGGTAACTACGAGCAGTACTTC	CASSLEGQGNYEQYF